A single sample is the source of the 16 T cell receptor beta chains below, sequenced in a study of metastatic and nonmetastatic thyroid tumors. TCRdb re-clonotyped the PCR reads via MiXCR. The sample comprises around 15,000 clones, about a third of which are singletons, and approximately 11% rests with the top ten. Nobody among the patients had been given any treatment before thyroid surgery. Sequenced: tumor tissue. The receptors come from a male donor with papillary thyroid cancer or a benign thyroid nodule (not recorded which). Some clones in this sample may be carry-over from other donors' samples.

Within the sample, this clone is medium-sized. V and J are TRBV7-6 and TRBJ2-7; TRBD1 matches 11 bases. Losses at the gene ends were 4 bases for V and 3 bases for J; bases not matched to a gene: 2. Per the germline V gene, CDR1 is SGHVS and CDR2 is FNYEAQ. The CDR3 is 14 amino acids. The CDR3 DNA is TGTGCCAGCAGCTCGGGGACAGGGGGCTACGAGCAGTACTTC. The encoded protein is CASSSGTGGYEQYF.

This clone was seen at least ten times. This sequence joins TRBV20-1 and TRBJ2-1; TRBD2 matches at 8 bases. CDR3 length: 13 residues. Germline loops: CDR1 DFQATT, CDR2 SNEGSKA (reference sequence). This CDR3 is CSGGLAGYNEQFF. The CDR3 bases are TGCAGCGGTGGACTAGCTGGATACAATGAGCAGTTCTTC.

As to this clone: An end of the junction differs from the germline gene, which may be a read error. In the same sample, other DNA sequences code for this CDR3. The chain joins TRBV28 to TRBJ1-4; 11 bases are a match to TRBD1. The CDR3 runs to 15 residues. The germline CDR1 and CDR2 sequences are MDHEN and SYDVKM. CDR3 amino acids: CASSLGQGANEKLFF. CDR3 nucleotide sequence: TGTGCCAGCAGCCTCGGACAGGGGGCCAATGAAAAACTTTTTTTT.

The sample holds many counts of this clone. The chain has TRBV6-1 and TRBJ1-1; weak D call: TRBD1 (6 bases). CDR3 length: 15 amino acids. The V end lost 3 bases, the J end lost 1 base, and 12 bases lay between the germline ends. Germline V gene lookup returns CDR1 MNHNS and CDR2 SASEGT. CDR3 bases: TGTGCCAGCAGTGAGTATGAACAGGGGAACACTGAAGCTTTCTTT. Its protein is CASSEYEQGNTEAFF.

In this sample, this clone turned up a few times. Here the CDR3 DNA reads TGTGCCAGCAGTTACTGGGCCAGGGACACTGAAGCTTTCTTT. It specifies CASSYWARDTEAFF. The rearrangement uses TRBV6-2 or TRBV6-3 and TRBJ1-1, with D possibly TRBD1 on 5 matching bases. Germline-derived CDR1 and CDR2 are MNHEY and SVGEGT. Trimming shortened V by 1 base and J by 3 bases, and 9 bases separated the two germline ends. The CDR3 runs 14 residues.

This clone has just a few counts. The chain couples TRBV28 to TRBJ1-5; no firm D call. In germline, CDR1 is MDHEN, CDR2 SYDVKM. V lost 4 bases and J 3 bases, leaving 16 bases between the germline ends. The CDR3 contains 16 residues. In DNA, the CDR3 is TGTGCCAGCAGTTCTTTTGGATCCGGGCTCAATCAGCCCCAGCATTTT. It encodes CASSSFGSGLNQPQHF.

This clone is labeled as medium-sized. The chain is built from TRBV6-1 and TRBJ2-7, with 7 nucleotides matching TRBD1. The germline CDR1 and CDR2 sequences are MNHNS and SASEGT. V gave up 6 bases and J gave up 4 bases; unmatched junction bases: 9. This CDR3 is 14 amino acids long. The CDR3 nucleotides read TGTGCCAGCAGGATTTCAGGGGGTGGTTACGAGCAGTACTTC. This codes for CASRISGGGYEQYF.

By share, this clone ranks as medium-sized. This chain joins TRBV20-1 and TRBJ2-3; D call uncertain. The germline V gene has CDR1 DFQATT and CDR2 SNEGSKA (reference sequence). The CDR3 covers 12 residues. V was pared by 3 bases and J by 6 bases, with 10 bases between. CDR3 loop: CSASPLWDTQYF. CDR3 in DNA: TGCAGTGCTAGCCCGCTTTGGGATACGCAGTATTTT.

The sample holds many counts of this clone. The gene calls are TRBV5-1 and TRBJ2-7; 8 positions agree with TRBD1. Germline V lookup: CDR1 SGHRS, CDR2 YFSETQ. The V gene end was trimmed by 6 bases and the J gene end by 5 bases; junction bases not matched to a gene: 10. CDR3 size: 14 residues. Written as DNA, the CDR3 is TGCGCCAGCACCAGAGACAGGGGCCCGCACGAGCAGTACTTC. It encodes CASTRDRGPHEQYF.

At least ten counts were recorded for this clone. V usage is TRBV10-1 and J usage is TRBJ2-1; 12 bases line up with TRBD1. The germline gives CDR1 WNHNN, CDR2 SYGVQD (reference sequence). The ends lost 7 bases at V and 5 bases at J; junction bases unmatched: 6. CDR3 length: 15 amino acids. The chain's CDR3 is CASTPGQGAHNEQFF. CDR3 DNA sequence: TGCGCCAGCACCCCGGGACAGGGGGCTCACAATGAGCAGTTCTTC.

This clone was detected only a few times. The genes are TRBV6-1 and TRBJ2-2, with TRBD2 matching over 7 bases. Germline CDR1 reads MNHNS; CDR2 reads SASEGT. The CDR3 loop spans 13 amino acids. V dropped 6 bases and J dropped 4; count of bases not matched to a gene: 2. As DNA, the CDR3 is TGTGCCAGCAGAAGGGAGGGCACCGGGGAGCTGTTTTTT. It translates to CASRREGTGELFF.

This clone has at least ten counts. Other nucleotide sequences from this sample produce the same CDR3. As DNA, the CDR3 is TGTGCCAGCAGTGGGACAGGGGACCTCTCTGGGGCCAACGTCCTGACTTTC. This sequence encodes CASSGTGDLSGANVLTF. The gene calls are TRBV6-4 and TRBJ2-6, with 9 bases that match TRBD1. The germline gives CDR1 MRHNA, CDR2 SNTAGT. This CDR3 region has 17 residues. The junction had 4 bases not matched to a gene; V was cut back by 4 bases and J by 0 bases.

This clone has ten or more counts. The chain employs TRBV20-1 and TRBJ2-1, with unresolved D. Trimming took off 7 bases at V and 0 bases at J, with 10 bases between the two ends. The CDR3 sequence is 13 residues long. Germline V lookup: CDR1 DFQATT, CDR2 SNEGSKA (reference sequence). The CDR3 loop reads CSGGPSSYNEQFF. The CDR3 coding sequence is TGCAGTGGAGGACCAAGCTCCTACAATGAGCAGTTCTTC.

The CDR3 region is CASSLVRGRSYEQYF. The CDR3 DNA reads TGTGCCAGCAGCTTAGTACGAGGCCGGTCCTACGAGCAGTACTTC. The chain carries TRBV7-8 and TRBJ2-7; D is unclear. The CDR3 sequence is 15 residues long. CDR1 is SGHVS, CDR2 FQNEAQ, per germline. V dropped 1 base and J dropped 1 base, with 11 bases sitting between them.

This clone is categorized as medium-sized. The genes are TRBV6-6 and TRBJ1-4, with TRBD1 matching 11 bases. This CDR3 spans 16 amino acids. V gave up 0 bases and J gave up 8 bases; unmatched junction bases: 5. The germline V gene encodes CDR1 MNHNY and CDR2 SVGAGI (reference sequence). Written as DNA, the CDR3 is TGTGCCAGCAGTTACTCGATGGGGACAGGGGGAGAAAAACTGTTTTTT. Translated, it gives CASSYSMGTGGEKLFF.

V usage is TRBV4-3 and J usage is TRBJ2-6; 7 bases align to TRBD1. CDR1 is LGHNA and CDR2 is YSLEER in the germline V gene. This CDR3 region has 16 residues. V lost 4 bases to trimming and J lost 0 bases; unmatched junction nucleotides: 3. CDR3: CASSRDSSSGANVLTF. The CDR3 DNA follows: TGCGCCAGCAGCCGGGACAGCTCCTCTGGGGCCAACGTCCTGACTTTC.